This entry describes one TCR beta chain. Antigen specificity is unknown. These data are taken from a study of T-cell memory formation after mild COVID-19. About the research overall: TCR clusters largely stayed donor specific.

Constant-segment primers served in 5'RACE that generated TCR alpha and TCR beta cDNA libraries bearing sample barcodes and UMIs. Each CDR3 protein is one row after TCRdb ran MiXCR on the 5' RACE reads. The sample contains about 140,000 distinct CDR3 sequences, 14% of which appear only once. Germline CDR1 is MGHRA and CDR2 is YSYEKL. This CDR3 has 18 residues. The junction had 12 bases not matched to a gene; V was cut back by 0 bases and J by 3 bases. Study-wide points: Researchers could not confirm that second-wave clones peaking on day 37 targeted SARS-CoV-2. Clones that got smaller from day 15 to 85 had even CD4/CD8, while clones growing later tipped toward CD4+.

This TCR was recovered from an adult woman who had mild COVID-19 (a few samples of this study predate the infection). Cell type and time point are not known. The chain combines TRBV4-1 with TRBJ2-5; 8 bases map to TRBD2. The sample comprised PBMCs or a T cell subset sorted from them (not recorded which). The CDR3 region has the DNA TGCGCCAGCAGCCAAGATGCGTCTGGCGGGGGGATGGAAGAGACCCAGTACTTC. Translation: CASSQDASGGGMEETQYF.